This TCR beta chain derives from a study of radiotherapy plus CTLA-4 blockade in lung cancer. Study at large: Objective response was observed in about 19% of patients, and disease control in 31%.

In regard to this clone: Its matching antigen is unknown.

Assay used: immunoSEQ multiplex PCR; TCRdb lists only in-frame clones, some missing. The sample consists of some 78,000 clones, approximately 86% of them appearing once. Study-level results: Expansion in blood of tumor-derived TCR clones was seen after radiotherapy plus ipilimumab. Per reports, early blood T cell clone dynamics, plus interferon-beta, forecast response most strongly.

Germline-derived CDR1 and CDR2 are LGHNA and YNFKEQ. CDR3 length: 17 amino acids. V was clipped by 1 base and J by 3 bases, with 18 bases between them. People whose metastatic non-small-cell lung cancer was chemo-refractory got focal radiation along with CTLA-4 blockade by ipilimumab. The TCR was taken from a human donor with non-small cell lung cancer who had a partial response to radiotherapy plus ipilimumab. The material was peripheral blood, obtained from a patient treated with radiotherapy plus ipilimumab. The chain is built from TRBV4-2 and TRBJ2-5; TRBD1 might be the D (8 bases). CDR3 residues: CASSQVSTGGAEETQYF. The CDR3 nucleotides are TGTGCCAGCAGCCAAGTATCAACAGGGGGGGCCGAAGAGACCCAGTACTTC.